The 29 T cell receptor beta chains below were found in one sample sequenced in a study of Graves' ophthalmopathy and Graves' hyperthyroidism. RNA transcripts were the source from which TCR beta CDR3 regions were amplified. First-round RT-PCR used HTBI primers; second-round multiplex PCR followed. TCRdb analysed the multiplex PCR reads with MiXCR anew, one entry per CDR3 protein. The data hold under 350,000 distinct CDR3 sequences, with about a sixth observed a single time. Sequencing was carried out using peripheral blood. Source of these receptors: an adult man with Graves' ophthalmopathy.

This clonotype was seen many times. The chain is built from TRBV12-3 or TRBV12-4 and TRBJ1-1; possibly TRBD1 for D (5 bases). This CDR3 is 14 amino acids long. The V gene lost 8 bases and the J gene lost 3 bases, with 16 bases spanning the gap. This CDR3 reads CASVTGAEDTEAFF. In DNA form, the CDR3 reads TGTGCCAGCGTTACCGGGGCCGAGGACACTGAAGCTTTCTTT.

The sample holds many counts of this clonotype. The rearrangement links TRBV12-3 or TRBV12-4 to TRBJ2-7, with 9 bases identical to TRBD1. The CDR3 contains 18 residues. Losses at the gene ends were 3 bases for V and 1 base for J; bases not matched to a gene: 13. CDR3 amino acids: CASSFGGQGSGRSYEQYF. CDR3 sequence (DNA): TGTGCCAGCAGTTTTGGTGGACAGGGGTCCGGTAGGTCCTACGAGCAGTACTTC.

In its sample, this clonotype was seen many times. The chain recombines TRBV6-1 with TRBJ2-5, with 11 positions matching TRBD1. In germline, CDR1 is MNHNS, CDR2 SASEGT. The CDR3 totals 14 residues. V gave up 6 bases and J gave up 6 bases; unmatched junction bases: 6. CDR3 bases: TGTGCCAGCAGCGTCGGACAGGGGGCGAAGACCCAGTACTTC. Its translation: CASSVGQGAKTQYF.

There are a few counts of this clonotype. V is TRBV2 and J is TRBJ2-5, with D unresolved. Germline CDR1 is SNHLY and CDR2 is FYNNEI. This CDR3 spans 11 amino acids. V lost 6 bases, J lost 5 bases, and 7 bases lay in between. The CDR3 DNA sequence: TGTGCCAGCAGGCTTAGTGAGACCCAGTACTTC. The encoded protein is CASRLSETQYF.

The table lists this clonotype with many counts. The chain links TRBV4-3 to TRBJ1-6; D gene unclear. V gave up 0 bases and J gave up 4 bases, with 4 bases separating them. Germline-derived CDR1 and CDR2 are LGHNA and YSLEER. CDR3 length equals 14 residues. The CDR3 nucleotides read TGCGCCAGCAGCCAAGACAGTTATAATTCACCCCTCCACTTT. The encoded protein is CASSQDSYNSPLHF.

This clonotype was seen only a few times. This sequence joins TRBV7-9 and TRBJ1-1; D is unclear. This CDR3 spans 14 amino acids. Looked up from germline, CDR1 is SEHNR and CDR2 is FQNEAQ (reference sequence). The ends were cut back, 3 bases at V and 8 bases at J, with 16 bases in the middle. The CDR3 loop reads CASSLSGRATEAFF. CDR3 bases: TGTGCCAGCAGCTTGAGTGGTAGGGCTACCGAAGCTTTCTTT.

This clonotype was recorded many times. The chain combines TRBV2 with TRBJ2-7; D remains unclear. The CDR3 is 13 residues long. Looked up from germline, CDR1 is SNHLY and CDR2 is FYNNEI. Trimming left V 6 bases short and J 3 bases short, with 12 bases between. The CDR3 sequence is CASSALEVYEQYF. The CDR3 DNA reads TGTGCCAGCAGCGCCCTTGAAGTCTACGAGCAGTACTTC.

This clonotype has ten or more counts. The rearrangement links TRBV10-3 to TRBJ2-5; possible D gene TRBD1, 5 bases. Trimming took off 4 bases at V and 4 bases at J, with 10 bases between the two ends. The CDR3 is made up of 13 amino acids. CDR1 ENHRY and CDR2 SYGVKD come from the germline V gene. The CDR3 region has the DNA TGTGCCATCAGTGCCGACAGAGTAGAGACCCAGTACTTC. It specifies CAISADRVETQYF.

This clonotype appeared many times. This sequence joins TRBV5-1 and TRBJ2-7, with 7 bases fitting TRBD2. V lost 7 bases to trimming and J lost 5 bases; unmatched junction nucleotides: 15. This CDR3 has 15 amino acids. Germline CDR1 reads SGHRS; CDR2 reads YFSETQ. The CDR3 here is CASCPGGTLRDEQYF. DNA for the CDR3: TGCGCCAGCTGCCCGGGGGGAACTCTAAGGGACGAGCAGTACTTC.

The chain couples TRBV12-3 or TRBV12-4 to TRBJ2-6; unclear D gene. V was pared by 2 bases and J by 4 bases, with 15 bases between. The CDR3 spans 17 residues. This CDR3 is CASSLNPRAPGANVLTF. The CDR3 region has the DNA TGTGCCAGCAGTTTAAATCCTCGGGCGCCAGGGGCCAACGTCCTGACTTTC.

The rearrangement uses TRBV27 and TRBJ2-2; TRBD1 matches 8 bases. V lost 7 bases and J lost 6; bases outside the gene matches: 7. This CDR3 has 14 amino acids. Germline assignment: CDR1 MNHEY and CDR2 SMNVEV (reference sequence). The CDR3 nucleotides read TGTGCCAGCACCCGGGGACAGGCTTCCGGGGAGCTGTTTTTT. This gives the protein CASTRGQASGELFF.

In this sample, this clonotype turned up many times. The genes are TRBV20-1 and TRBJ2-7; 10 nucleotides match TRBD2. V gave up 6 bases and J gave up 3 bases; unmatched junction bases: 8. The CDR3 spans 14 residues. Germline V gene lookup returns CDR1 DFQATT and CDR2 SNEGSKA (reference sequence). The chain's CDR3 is CSATTSGTYYEQYF. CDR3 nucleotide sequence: TGCAGTGCCACCACTAGCGGGACCTACTACGAGCAGTACTTC.

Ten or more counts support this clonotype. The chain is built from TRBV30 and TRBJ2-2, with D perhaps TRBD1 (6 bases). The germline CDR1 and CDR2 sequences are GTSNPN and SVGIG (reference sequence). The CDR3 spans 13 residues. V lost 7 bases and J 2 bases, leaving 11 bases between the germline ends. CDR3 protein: CASPGQNTGELFF. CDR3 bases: TGTGCCTCACCGGGACAAAACACCGGGGAGCTGTTTTTT.

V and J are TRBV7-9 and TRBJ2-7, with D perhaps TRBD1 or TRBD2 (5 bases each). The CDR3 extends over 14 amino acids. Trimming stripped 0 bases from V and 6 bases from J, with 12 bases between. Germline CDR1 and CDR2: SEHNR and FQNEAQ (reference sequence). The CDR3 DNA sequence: TGTGCCAGCAGCTTAGCCTCGGTGGGGGTCGAGCAGTACTTC. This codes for CASSLASVGVEQYF.

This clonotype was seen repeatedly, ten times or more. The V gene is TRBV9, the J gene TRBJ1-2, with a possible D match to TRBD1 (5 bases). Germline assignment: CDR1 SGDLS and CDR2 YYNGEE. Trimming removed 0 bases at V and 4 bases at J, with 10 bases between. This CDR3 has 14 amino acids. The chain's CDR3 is CASSVGQQSYGYTF. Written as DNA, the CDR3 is TGTGCCAGCAGCGTAGGACAGCAGAGCTATGGCTACACCTTC. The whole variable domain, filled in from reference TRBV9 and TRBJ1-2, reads DSGVTQTPKHLITATGQRVTLRCSPRSGDLSVYWYQQSLDQGLQFLIQYYNGEERAKGNILERFSAQQFPDLHSELNLSSLELGDSALYFCASSVGQQSYGYTFGSGTRLTVV.

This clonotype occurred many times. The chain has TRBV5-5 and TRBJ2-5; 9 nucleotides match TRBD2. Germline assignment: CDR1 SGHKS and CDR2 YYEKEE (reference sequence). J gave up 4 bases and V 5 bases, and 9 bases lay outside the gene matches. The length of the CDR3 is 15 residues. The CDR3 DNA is TGTGCCAGCAGAAGAGTAGCGGGAGAGGGAGAGACCCAGTACTTC. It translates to CASRRVAGEGETQYF.

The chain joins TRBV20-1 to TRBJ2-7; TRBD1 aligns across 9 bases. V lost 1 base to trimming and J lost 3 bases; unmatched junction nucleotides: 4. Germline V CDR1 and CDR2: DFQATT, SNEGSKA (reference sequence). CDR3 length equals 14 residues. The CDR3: CSARGTGEDYEQYF. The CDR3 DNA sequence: TGCAGTGCTAGAGGGACAGGGGAGGACTACGAGCAGTACTTC.

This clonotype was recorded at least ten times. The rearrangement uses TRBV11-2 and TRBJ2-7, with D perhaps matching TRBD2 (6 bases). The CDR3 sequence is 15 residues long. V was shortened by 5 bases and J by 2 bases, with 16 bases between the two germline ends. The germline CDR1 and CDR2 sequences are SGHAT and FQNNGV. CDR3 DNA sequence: TGTGCCAGCAGCCCGGGACTCGCAATTACCTACGAGCAGTACTTC. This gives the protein CASSPGLAITYEQYF.

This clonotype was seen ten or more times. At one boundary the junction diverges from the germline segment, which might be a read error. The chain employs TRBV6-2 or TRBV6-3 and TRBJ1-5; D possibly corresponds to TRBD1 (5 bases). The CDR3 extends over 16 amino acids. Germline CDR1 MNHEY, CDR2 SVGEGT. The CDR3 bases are TGTGCCAGCAGTTACTTTTCAACAGGCGGCAACCAGCCCCAGCATTTT. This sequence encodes CASSYFSTGGNQPQHF.

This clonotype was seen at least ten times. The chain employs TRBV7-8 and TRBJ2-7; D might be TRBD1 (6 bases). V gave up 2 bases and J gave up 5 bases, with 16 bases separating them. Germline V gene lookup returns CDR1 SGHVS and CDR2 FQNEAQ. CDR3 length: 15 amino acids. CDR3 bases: TGTGCCAGCAGCTTAATAACAGGGAGCTTCAACGAGCAGTACTTC. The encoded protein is CASSLITGSFNEQYF.

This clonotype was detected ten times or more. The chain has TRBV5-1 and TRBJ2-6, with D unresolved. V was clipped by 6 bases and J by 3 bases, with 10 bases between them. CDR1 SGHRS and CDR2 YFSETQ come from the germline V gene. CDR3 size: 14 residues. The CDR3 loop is CASTGVVGANVLTF. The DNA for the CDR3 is TGCGCCAGCACTGGGGTTGTTGGGGCCAACGTCCTGACTTTC.

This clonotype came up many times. CDR3 coding DNA: TGTGCCAGCACCGCAGAGGACAGGGCTGCTGGGGCCAACGTCCTGACTTTC. Translated: CASTAEDRAAGANVLTF. The chain joins TRBV6-4 to TRBJ2-6; 8 nucleotides align to TRBD1. V lost 7 bases and J lost 2; bases outside the gene matches: 10. This CDR3 is 17 amino acids long. Germline V gene sequence: CDR1 MRHNA, CDR2 SNTAGT.

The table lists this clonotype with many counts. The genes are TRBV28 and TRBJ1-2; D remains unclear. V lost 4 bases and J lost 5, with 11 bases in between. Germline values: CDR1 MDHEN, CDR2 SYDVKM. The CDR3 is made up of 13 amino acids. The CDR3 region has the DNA TGTGCCAGCAGTTCCTCGACGGATTATGGCTACACCTTC. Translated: CASSSSTDYGYTF.

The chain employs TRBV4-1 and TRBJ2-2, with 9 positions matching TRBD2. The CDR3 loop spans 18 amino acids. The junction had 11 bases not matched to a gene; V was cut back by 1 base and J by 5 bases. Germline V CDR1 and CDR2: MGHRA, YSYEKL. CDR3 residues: CASSQALQREEWTGELFF. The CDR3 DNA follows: TGCGCCAGCAGCCAAGCCCTCCAGCGGGAGGAGTGGACCGGGGAGCTGTTTTTT.

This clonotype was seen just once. CDR3 nucleotides: TGTGCCACCGAGGGGAGGACTAGCGAGACCTACGAGCAGTACTTC. Its translation: CATEGRTSETYEQYF. The chain carries TRBV15 and TRBJ2-7; 9 bases agree with TRBD2. Per germline, CDR1 LNHNV and CDR2 YYDKDF (reference sequence). The V gene end was trimmed by 8 bases and the J gene end by 2 bases; junction bases not matched to a gene: 10. The CDR3 length is 15 residues.

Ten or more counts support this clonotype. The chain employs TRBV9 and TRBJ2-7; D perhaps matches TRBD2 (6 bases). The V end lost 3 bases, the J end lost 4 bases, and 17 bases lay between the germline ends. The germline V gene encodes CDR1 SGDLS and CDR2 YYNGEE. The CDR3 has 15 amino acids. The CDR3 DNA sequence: TGTGCCAGCAGCGCCCAGGGTGGGGACTTTTACGAGCAGTACTTC. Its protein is CASSAQGGDFYEQYF. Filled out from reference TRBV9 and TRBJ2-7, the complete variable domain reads DSGVTQTPKHLITATGQRVTLRCSPRSGDLSVYWYQQSLDQGLQFLIQYYNGEERAKGNILERFSAQQFPDLHSELNLSSLELGDSALYFCASSAQGGDFYEQYFGPGTRLTVT.

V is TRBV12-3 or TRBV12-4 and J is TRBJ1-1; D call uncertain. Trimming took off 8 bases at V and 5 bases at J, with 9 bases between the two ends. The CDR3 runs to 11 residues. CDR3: CASFGGTEAFF. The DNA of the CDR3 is TGTGCCAGCTTCGGAGGGACTGAAGCTTTCTTT.

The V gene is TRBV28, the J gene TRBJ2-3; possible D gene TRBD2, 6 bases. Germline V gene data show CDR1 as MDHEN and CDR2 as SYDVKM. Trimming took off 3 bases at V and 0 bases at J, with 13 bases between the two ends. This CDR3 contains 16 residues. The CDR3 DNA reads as TGTGCCAGCAGTTTGAGTGTAGCGGCTAGCACAGATACGCAGTATTTT. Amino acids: CASSLSVAASTDTQYF. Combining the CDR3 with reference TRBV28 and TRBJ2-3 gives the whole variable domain DVKVTQSSRYLVKRTGEKVFLECVQDMDHENMFWYRQDPGLGLRLIYFSYDVKMKEKGDIPEGYSVSREKKERFSLILESASTNQTSMYLCASSLSVAASTDTQYFGPGTRLTVL.

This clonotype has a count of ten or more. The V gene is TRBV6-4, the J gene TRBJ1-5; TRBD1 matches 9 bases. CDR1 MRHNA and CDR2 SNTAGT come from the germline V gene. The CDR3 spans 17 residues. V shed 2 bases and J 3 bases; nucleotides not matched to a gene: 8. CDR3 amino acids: CASSDPAGQGNNQPQHF. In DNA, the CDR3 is TGTGCCAGCAGTGACCCGGCGGGACAGGGTAACAATCAGCCCCAGCATTTT.